This section outlines one TCR beta chain sequence together with its context. Its antigen is as yet unknown. This sample is part of a study of chemoradiotherapy in HPV16-positive cancers. Data came from immunoSEQ multiplex PCR; TCRdb stores just in-frame clones and leaves some out. The table has some 35,000 clones, around 92% seen once. The germline V gene encodes CDR1 MNHEY and CDR2 SMNVEV (reference sequence). The CDR3 loop spans 16 amino acids. V lost 5 bases, J lost 5 bases, and 11 bases stayed unmatched. Points from the study as a whole: Non-HPV-specific T cells did not expand in tumors during treatment, whereas candidate HPV-specific clones and E7-related motifs did. HPV-responsive T-cell expansion during chemoradiotherapy was linked to improved recurrence-free survival in HPV16-positive patients.

This sequence was found in a human donor with HPV-associated anogenital cancer. This specimen consisted of blood, obtained from a patient who underwent chemoradiotherapy. This chain joins TRBV27 and TRBJ1-2; 10 positions agree with TRBD1. The CDR3 DNA reads as TGTGCCAGCAGTCCCCGCGCGACAGGGGGCGGGTATGGCTACACCTTC. Its protein product is CASSPRATGGGYGYTF.